This passage covers 23 T cell receptor beta chains from one sample sequenced in a study of T cells and Merkel cell carcinoma outcomes (dated by TCRdb to about 2020). Library method: the immunoSEQ multiplex PCR assay. Drawn from immuneACCESS, this table holds only the in-frame rearrangements with V and J called that TCRdb kept. Clones are partly lost; checked studies trace under half to an unresolved V gene and leave the rest unexplained. The sample includes roughly 1,900 clones, with over 90% observed a single time. The ten largest make up around 1.4% of the sample. Sequenced input: tumor tissue from Merkel cell carcinoma. All receptors come from a human donor with Merkel cell carcinoma.

The genes are TRBV7-9 and TRBJ1-1; possible D gene TRBD1, 6 bases. The CDR3 sequence is 14 residues long. Between the trimmed V and J ends, which lost 0 bases and 1 base, there was a span of 6 bases. Per germline, CDR1 SEHNR and CDR2 FQNEAQ (reference sequence). The CDR3 bases are TGTGCCAGCAGCTTAGCAGGGGGGAACACTGAAGCTTTCTTT. Amino acid sequence: CASSLAGGNTEAFF. Supplemented by reference TRBV7-9 and TRBJ1-1, the full variable domain reads DTGVSQNPRHKITKRGQNVTFRCDPISEHNRLYWYRQTLGQGPEFLTYFQNEAQLEKSRLLSDRFSAERPKGSFSTLEIQRTEQGDSAMYLCASSLAGGNTEAFFGQGTRLTVV.

This clone has a single count. This CDR3 is CASSQGSGGSNQPQHF. In DNA form, the CDR3 reads TGTGCCAGCAGCCAAGGGTCGGGGGGAAGCAATCAGCCCCAGCATTTT. The J gene is TRBJ1-5, the V gene TRBV4-2, with D perhaps matching TRBD1 (5 bases). The CDR3 covers 16 residues. Per the germline V gene, CDR1 is LGHNA and CDR2 is YNFKEQ. Trimming took 1 base from V and 1 from J, leaving 11 bases between them.

This chain connects TRBV7-9 to TRBJ2-7; D unclear. This CDR3 is built from 11 residues. Trimming cost V 5 bases and J 5 bases, with 7 bases left between them. CDR1 is SEHNR and CDR2 is FQNEAQ in the germline V gene (reference sequence). The CDR3 sequence: CASSESHEQYF. CDR3 in DNA: TGTGCCAGCAGCGAGTCCCACGAGCAGTACTTC.

The genes are TRBV30 and TRBJ1-1; D is undetermined. V shed 1 base and J shed 0 bases, with 6 bases lying between them. The CDR3 totals 13 residues. Germline values: CDR1 GTSNPN, CDR2 SVGIG (reference sequence). The CDR3 region has the DNA TGTGCCTGGAGTGAAAGGGTGAACACTGAAGCTTTCTTT. Its protein product is CAWSERVNTEAFF.

The V and J genes are TRBV30 and TRBJ1-1, with D possibly TRBD1 on 5 matching bases. Germline V gene sequence: CDR1 GTSNPN, CDR2 SVGIG (reference sequence). Between the trimmed V and J ends, which lost 2 bases and 1 base, there was a span of 8 bases. There are 13 residues in the CDR3. The CDR3 region is CAWSPGQNTEAFF. DNA of the CDR3: TGTGCCTGGAGTCCCGGACAGAACACTGAAGCTTTCTTT.

The rearrangement links TRBV5-6 to TRBJ2-7; 7 bases fit TRBD1. Germline V gene lookup returns CDR1 SGHDT and CDR2 YYEEEE. The CDR3 is 12 residues long. The V segment lost 4 bases and the J segment 3 bases; nucleotides outside the gene matches: 1. The CDR3 DNA is TGTGCCAGCAGCCAGGGGGACTACGAGCAGTACTTC. Translation gives CASSQGDYEQYF.

CDR3 residues: CASSLGLGEQYF. Here the CDR3 DNA reads TGTGCCAGCAGCTTGGGGCTGGGCGAGCAGTACTTC. The rearrangement links TRBV11-2 to TRBJ2-7; possible D gene TRBD1, 5 bases. Between the trimmed V and J ends, which lost 3 bases and 6 bases, there was a span of 9 bases. The CDR3 runs 12 residues. Germline V CDR1 and CDR2: SGHAT, FQNNGV.

The rearrangement uses TRBV7-9 and TRBJ1-1; D unresolved. The V end was cut by 6 bases, the J end by 1 base, with 9 bases between. This CDR3 has 13 residues. Germline V gene sequence: CDR1 SEHNR, CDR2 FQNEAQ (reference sequence). CDR3 region: CASSGLRNTEAFF. The CDR3 DNA reads TGTGCCAGCAGTGGACTCAGGAACACTGAAGCTTTCTTT.

This clone was counted once. The CDR3 nucleotides read TGTGCCAGCAGCTTGATCGACAGGGTGAGCATTCAGTACTTC. This translates into CASSLIDRVSIQYF. V and J are TRBV5-6 and TRBJ2-4, with 7 nucleotides matching TRBD1. V was pared by 1 base and J by 9 bases, with 7 bases of the junction left unmatched. The CDR3 consists of 14 residues. Germline CDR1 and CDR2: SGHDT and YYEEEE.

The rearrangement joins TRBV12-5 to TRBJ2-7; 7 positions agree with TRBD2. The CDR3 extends over 14 amino acids. Germline CDR1 and CDR2: LGHNT and FRNRAP. The V and J ends lost 0 bases and 5 bases, in that order; junction bases with no gene match: 4. The DNA for the CDR3 is TGTGCTAGTGGTTTGGTCCTCGGGGGGAACGAGCAGTACTTC. Translating it yields CASGLVLGGNEQYF. Using reference TRBV12-5 and TRBJ2-7 for the parts outside the CDR3, the full variable domain is DARVTQTPRHKVTEMGQEVTMRCQPILGHNTVFWYRQTMMQGLELLAYFRNRAPLDDSGMPKDRFSAEMPDATLATLKIQPSEPRDSAVYFCASGLVLGGNEQYFGPGTRLTVT.

The chain uses TRBV7-6 and TRBJ1-5; D is unclear. V was cut by 1 base and J by 7 bases, with 8 bases left in between. The CDR3 is 13 amino acids. Germline values: CDR1 SGHVS, CDR2 FNYEAQ. The CDR3 nucleotides read TGTGCCAGCAGCTTAGGGCGCGGGCAGCCCCAGCATTTT. Protein product: CASSLGRGQPQHF.

This clone appeared once. The rearrangement links TRBV15 to TRBJ1-1; 7 bases are a match to TRBD1. This CDR3 region has 16 residues. Germline V lookup: CDR1 LNHNV, CDR2 YYDKDF (reference sequence). V shed 1 base, J shed 0 bases, and the junction held 5 bases outside the gene matches. The CDR3 nucleotides read TGTGCCACCAGCAGAGGGACAGGAGCTATGAACACTGAAGCTTTCTTT. Protein sequence: CATSRGTGAMNTEAFF.

The genes are TRBV7-2 and TRBJ1-4, with no clear D. Between the trimmed V and J ends, which lost 5 bases and 4 bases, there was a span of 8 bases. The germline CDR1 and CDR2 sequences are SGHTA and FQGNSA. The CDR3 runs to 13 residues. This CDR3 is CASSPDLNEKLFF. The CDR3 DNA follows: TGTGCCAGCAGCCCAGACCTTAATGAAAAACTGTTTTTT.

This clone occurred once. The chain has TRBV18 and TRBJ2-7; 10 bases are a match to TRBD2. The V gene end was trimmed by 1 base and the J gene end by 2 bases; junction bases not matched to a gene: 2. The germline V gene encodes CDR1 KGHSH and CDR2 LQKENI. This CDR3 is built from 15 residues. The CDR3 bases are TGTGCCAGCTCACCACGGACTAGCGGAGCCTACGAGCAGTACTTC. Translation: CASSPRTSGAYEQYF.

V and J are TRBV19 and TRBJ2-4, with D possibly matching TRBD2 (6 bases). The CDR3 has 13 residues. CDR1 is LNHDA and CDR2 is SQIVND in the germline V gene (reference sequence). Trimming cost V 5 bases and J 3 bases, with 8 bases left between them. The DNA of the CDR3 is TGTGCCAGTAGTCCGGGGGACAAAAACATTCAGTACTTC. It yields the protein CASSPGDKNIQYF.

The chain recombines TRBV19 with TRBJ2-7, with 9 bases aligning to TRBD1. Trimming took 5 bases from V and 9 from J; bases not matched to a gene: 11. Per the germline V gene, CDR1 is LNHDA and CDR2 is SQIVND (reference sequence). The CDR3 is 14 amino acids. The CDR3 here is CASSPGTGSRVQYF. CDR3 bases: TGTGCCAGTAGTCCGGGGACAGGGAGTAGGGTGCAGTACTTC.

The chain couples TRBV5-6 to TRBJ2-2; D unresolved. Germline V lookup: CDR1 SGHDT, CDR2 YYEEEE. The CDR3 contains 16 residues. V lost 0 bases to trimming and J lost 5 bases, with 14 bases between them. CDR3 protein: CASSLDGDLDTGELFF. The DNA of the CDR3 is TGTGCCAGCAGCTTGGATGGGGATTTGGATACCGGGGAGCTGTTTTTT.

The rearrangement uses TRBV20-1 and TRBJ2-5, with 7 positions matching TRBD1. Trimming at V came to 7 bases and at J to 9 bases, leaving 5 bases not matched to a gene. The CDR3 runs to 10 residues. Germline CDR1 reads DFQATT; CDR2 reads SNEGSKA (reference sequence). This CDR3 is CSVDQGAQYF. CDR3 coding DNA: TGCAGTGTAGACCAGGGGGCCCAGTACTTC.

This CDR3 is CASTGGGGTEAFF. CDR3 bases: TGTGCCAGCACCGGGGGGGGAGGCACTGAAGCTTTCTTT. The chain joins TRBV5-6 to TRBJ1-1, with TRBD1 as a possible D gene (5 bases). Trimming left V 6 bases short and J 4 bases short, with 13 bases between. Germline assignment: CDR1 SGHDT and CDR2 YYEEEE. This CDR3 is 13 amino acids long. The full variable domain, with the rest looked up from reference TRBV5-6 and TRBJ1-1, is DAGVTQSPTHLIKTRGQQVTLRCSPKSGHDTVSWYQQALGQGPQFIFQYYEEEERQRGNFPDRFSGHQFPNYSSELNVNALLLGDSALYLCASTGGGGTEAFFGQGTRLTVV.

This clone was seen a single time. This chain uses TRBV28 with TRBJ2-7; perhaps D is TRBD1 or TRBD2 (5 bases each). In germline, CDR1 is MDHEN, CDR2 SYDVKM. The CDR3 sequence is 15 residues long. V dropped 3 bases and J dropped 3 bases, with 15 bases sitting between them. CDR3 nucleotide sequence: TGTGCCAGCAGTTTCCCCCCCCGGGGCGTCTACGAGCAGTACTTC. Its translation is CASSFPPRGVYEQYF.

The chain couples TRBV4-2 to TRBJ2-1; 8 bases align to TRBD2. Per germline, CDR1 LGHNA and CDR2 YNFKEQ. Unmatched junction bases numbered 7, after V lost 0 bases and J lost 3 bases. The CDR3 is 17 residues long. The CDR3 is CASSQESGSGVYNEQFF. The CDR3 DNA reads TGTGCCAGCAGCCAAGAAAGTGGTAGCGGGGTCTACAATGAGCAGTTCTTC.

Written as DNA, the CDR3 is TGTGCCAGTAGTCTCCGGACAGGAGGATTCACCGGGGAGCTGTTTTTT. This gives the protein CASSLRTGGFTGELFF. This rearrangement joins TRBV19 to TRBJ2-2, with TRBD1 matching 7 bases. The CDR3 runs to 16 residues. Germline lookup yields CDR1 LNHDA and CDR2 SQIVND (reference sequence). V trimming: 5 bases; J trimming: 4 bases; junction bases outside the gene matches: 10.

The chain links TRBV5-1 to TRBJ1-4; D might be TRBD1 (5 bases). Germline V gene sequence: CDR1 SGHRS, CDR2 YFSETQ. Between the trimmed V and J ends, which lost 1 base and 0 bases, there was a span of 13 bases. The CDR3 sequence is 17 residues long. CDR3 sequence: CASSLRGTETTNEKLFF. CDR3 DNA sequence: TGCGCCAGCAGCTTGAGGGGAACAGAAACAACTAATGAAAAACTGTTTTTT.